Each of the 32 T cell receptor beta chains below was sequenced from the same sample in a study of T cell clones after liver transplantation. Libraries were prepared by immunoSEQ multiplex PCR; TCRdb keeps only in-frame clonotypes and omits some of them. The data hold some 80,000 clones, with about 85% observed a single time. This specimen consisted of CD4+ T cells from blood, obtained less than 50 months after liver transplant. These receptors all come from a human patient who received a liver transplant. The graft donor may be the source of some T cells.

This chain links TRBV29-1 with TRBJ2-5, with D unresolved. CDR3 length: 11 residues. Trimming took 2 bases from V and 3 from J, leaving 4 bases between them. CDR1 SQVTM and CDR2 ANQGSEA come from the germline V gene. The CDR3 nucleotides read TGCAGCGTTGAAAAGGAAGAGACCCAGTACTTC. Translation: CSVEKEETQYF.

The chain is built from TRBV11-2 and TRBJ2-1; D is undetermined. Germline V CDR1 and CDR2: SGHAT, FQNNGV. The CDR3 spans 13 residues. Trimming pared 6 bases from V and 12 bases from J, leaving 18 bases between. The CDR3 DNA follows: TGTGCCAGCAGGTCCCTGGCGGTACTCGTGCAGTTCTTC. Residues: CASRSLAVLVQFF.

This chain connects TRBV6-1 to TRBJ1-4; 9 bases line up with TRBD1. Germline-derived CDR1 and CDR2 are MNHNS and SASEGT. The trim removed 3 bases at V and 7 bases at J, leaving 6 bases unmatched. The CDR3 covers 15 residues. This CDR3 is CASSDGTGLGEKLFF. CDR3 in DNA: TGTGCCAGCAGTGACGGGACAGGGTTGGGTGAAAAACTGTTTTTT.

For the CDR3, the DNA is TGTGCCAGCAGTTTCATGCCTTTGACAGATGAAGCTTTCTTT. Amino acid sequence: CASSFMPLTDEAFF. The chain couples TRBV27 to TRBJ1-1, with a possible D match to TRBD1 (5 bases). Trimming shortened V by 3 bases and J by 7 bases, and 15 bases separated the two germline ends. Germline-derived CDR1 and CDR2 are MNHEY and SMNVEV (reference sequence). This CDR3 contains 14 residues.

This chain connects TRBV6-1 to TRBJ2-3; TRBD2 agrees at 9 bases. Germline CDR1 is MNHNS and CDR2 is SASEGT. The CDR3 is made up of 17 amino acids. The V gene end was trimmed by 4 bases and the J gene end by 2 bases; junction bases not matched to a gene: 10. The CDR3 DNA reads as TGTGCCAGCAGTGTTATTCCAGGCGGGAGGGCCACAGATACGCAGTATTTT. This codes for CASSVIPGGRATDTQYF.

This chain connects TRBV18 to TRBJ1-3, with D hard to call. Between the trimmed V and J ends, which lost 6 bases and 0 bases, there was a span of 15 bases. Germline CDR1 KGHSH, CDR2 LQKENI. The CDR3 runs 16 residues. In DNA form, the CDR3 reads TGTGCCAGCTCCCCCGGGCGGAGAAACTCTGGAAACACCATATATTTT. Translation: CASSPGRRNSGNTIYF.

The chain employs TRBV7-2 and TRBJ2-5, with TRBD2 as a possible D gene (6 bases). The V gene lost 5 bases and the J gene lost 7 bases, with 17 bases spanning the gap. Germline CDR1 and CDR2: SGHTA and FQGNSA. The CDR3 loop spans 14 amino acids. The CDR3 DNA reads as TGTGCCAGCAGCCCCCGGAGCGGGTCCGGGACCCAGTACTTC. This sequence encodes CASSPRSGSGTQYF.

The chain uses TRBV6-1 and TRBJ1-3; a weak D match, TRBD1 (5 bases). The CDR3 covers 15 residues. Germline V gene data show CDR1 as MNHNS and CDR2 as SASEGT. V was pared by 6 bases and J by 2 bases, with 14 bases between. CDR3 bases: TGTGCCAGCAGACAAACAGGAGGTGCTGGAAACACCATATATTTT. Its protein product is CASRQTGGAGNTIYF.

The chain recombines TRBV4-3 with TRBJ2-3; 9 bases are a match to TRBD2. Germline CDR1 reads LGHNA; CDR2 reads YSLEER. The CDR3 sequence is 17 residues long. V gave up 2 bases and J gave up 5 bases; unmatched junction bases: 11. CDR3 protein: CASSQRPERGAGDTQYF. The CDR3 DNA follows: TGCGCCAGCAGCCAACGACCAGAGCGGGGGGCTGGAGATACGCAGTATTTT.

This clone is a singleton in its sample. The chain combines TRBV9 with TRBJ2-1; the D gene is possibly TRBD1 (5 bases). This CDR3 spans 16 amino acids. The V end was cut by 4 bases, the J end by 6 bases, with 20 bases between. Germline V gene lookup returns CDR1 SGDLS and CDR2 YYNGEE. This chain's CDR3 is CASSPGWGLISNEQFF. CDR3 DNA: TGTGCCAGCAGCCCAGGATGGGGCCTCATAAGCAATGAGCAGTTCTTC.

This clone was seen just once. The V call is TRBV5-1, the J call TRBJ2-1, with a tentative D call TRBD1 (7 bases). CDR3 length: 16 residues. Germline assignment: CDR1 SGHRS and CDR2 YFSETQ. Trimming cost V 0 bases and J 4 bases, with 14 bases left between them. The CDR3 spells CASSLVAGQPYNEQFF. The CDR3 region has the DNA TGCGCCAGCAGCTTGGTGGCGGGACAGCCTTACAATGAGCAGTTCTTC.

V gene TRBV7-2 combines with J gene TRBJ2-2; D remains unclear. The CDR3 spans 14 residues. Germline V CDR1 and CDR2: SGHTA, FQGNSA. V was pared by 5 bases and J by 7 bases, with 14 bases between. The CDR3 spells CASSRSQAVGELFF. CDR3 sequence (DNA): TGTGCCAGCAGCCGCAGTCAAGCAGTCGGGGAGCTGTTTTTT. The variable domain in full, with the rest retrieved from reference TRBV7-2 and TRBJ2-2, is GAGVSQSPSNKVTEKGKDVELRCDPISGHTALYWYRQSLGQGLEFLIYFQGNSAPDKSGLPSDRFSAERTGGSVSTLTIQRTQQEDSAVYLCASSRSQAVGELFFGEGSRLTVL.

This chain uses TRBV6-1 with TRBJ1-1, with TRBD1 matching over 10 bases. This CDR3 is 15 amino acids long. Germline V gene data show CDR1 as MNHNS and CDR2 as SASEGT. The J segment lost 3 bases and the V segment lost 4 bases, leaving 5 bases of the junction unmatched. The CDR3, as DNA: TGTGCCAGCAGTGTGCGGACAGGGGGTGACACTGAAGCTTTCTTT. It specifies CASSVRTGGDTEAFF.

This clone has more than one count but fewer than ten. This rearrangement joins TRBV4-3 to TRBJ2-1; 7 bases match TRBD2. Germline V gives CDR1 LGHNA, CDR2 YSLEER. J gave up 4 bases and V 8 bases, and 8 bases lay outside the gene matches. This CDR3 has 14 residues. The CDR3 nucleotides are TGCGCCAGCCAGAGCGGGGCTGGGTACAATGAGCAGTTCTTC. This translates into CASQSGAGYNEQFF.

The chain has TRBV29-1 and TRBJ2-3, with D possibly matching TRBD1 (5 bases). V lost 8 bases and J 2 bases, leaving 11 bases between the germline ends. CDR1 is SQVTM, CDR2 ANQGSEA, per germline. This CDR3 has 12 amino acids. CDR3 coding DNA: TGCAGCATACAGGTTACCACAGATACGCAGTATTTT. This translates into CSIQVTTDTQYF.

Regarding this clone: The sample contains more than one DNA sequence encoding this CDR3. The V call is TRBV5-1, the J call TRBJ1-3, with unresolved D. The V end lost 0 bases, the J end lost 1 base, and 5 bases lay between the germline ends. Germline CDR1 SGHRS, CDR2 YFSETQ. This CDR3 comprises 14 residues. The CDR3 bases are TGCGCCAGCAGCTTGGGGTCGTCTGGAAACACCATATATTTT. Amino acids: CASSLGSSGNTIYF.

The chain has TRBV1 and TRBJ2-7; the table's D call of TRBD2 was not tested on the DNA. TRBV1 represents a pseudogene. This CDR3 contains 14 residues. Here the CDR3 reads CTSSSGSGSYEQYF. CDR3 DNA: TGCACCAGCAGCAGTGGGAGCGGATCCTACGAGCAGTACTTC.

The rearrangement joins TRBV7-3 to TRBJ2-2; tentative D call: TRBD2 (6 bases). Per germline, CDR1 SGHTA and CDR2 FQGTGA. V lost 5 bases to trimming and J lost 6 bases, with 13 bases between them. The CDR3 loop spans 14 amino acids. The CDR3 DNA is TGTGCCAGCAGCCCATCAAGACTAGCCGGGGAGCTGTTTTTT. It specifies CASSPSRLAGELFF.

J is TRBJ1-2 and V is TRBV6-1; TRBD1 matches 9 bases. This CDR3 region has 15 residues. V was pared by 5 bases and J by 5 bases, with 9 bases of the junction left unmatched. CDR1 and CDR2 from the germline V gene are MNHNS and SASEGT. The CDR3 loop reads CASSPRGQGPYGYTF. For the CDR3, the DNA is TGTGCCAGCAGTCCCCGGGGACAGGGACCTTATGGCTACACCTTC.

This chain links TRBV4-3 with TRBJ1-5; no firm D call. Per germline, CDR1 LGHNA and CDR2 YSLEER. CDR3 length: 14 residues. V lost 2 bases, J lost 9 bases, and 14 bases lay in between. CDR3 nucleotide sequence: TGCGCCAGCAGCCAATCAGTCGGGGAACGGCCCCAGCATTTT. This codes for CASSQSVGERPQHF.

V usage is TRBV5-1 and J usage is TRBJ1-1; weak D call: TRBD1 (5 bases). Germline CDR1 and CDR2: SGHRS and YFSETQ. This CDR3 is built from 14 residues. V lost 4 bases and J lost 4, with 14 bases in between. CDR3: CASSEEWGITEAFF. CDR3 DNA sequence: TGCGCCAGCAGCGAAGAATGGGGGATCACTGAAGCTTTCTTT.

The chain combines TRBV7-3 with TRBJ2-3, with 12 bases fitting TRBD2. V was pared by 4 bases and J by 5 bases, with 10 bases of the junction left unmatched. The CDR3 is 17 residues long. In germline, CDR1 is SGHTA, CDR2 FQGTGA. CDR3 bases: TGTGCCAGCAGCTCGACTAGCGGGGGTCCCGAGGGAGATACGCAGTATTTT. This sequence encodes CASSSTSGGPEGDTQYF.

This chain uses TRBV27 with TRBJ2-7; a weak D match, TRBD2 (6 bases). In germline, CDR1 is MNHEY, CDR2 SMNVEV (reference sequence). The length of the CDR3 is 14 residues. Trimming shortened V by 6 bases and J by 2 bases, and 14 bases separated the two germline ends. The DNA of the CDR3 is TGTGCCAGCAGCTGGACGAGGGAGGCCTACGAGCAGTACTTC. Protein sequence: CASSWTREAYEQYF.

The chain recombines TRBV5-1 with TRBJ2-3; possibly TRBD2 for D (6 bases). V lost 7 bases, J lost 2 bases, and 20 bases lay in between. Germline CDR1 reads SGHRS; CDR2 reads YFSETQ. The CDR3 runs to 16 residues. CDR3 bases: TGCGCCAGCCGCAACACCGGGAGTGGGGACACAGATACGCAGTATTTT. Translated, it gives CASRNTGSGDTDTQYF.

This clone showed up just once. The genes are TRBV6-1 and TRBJ2-2; D gene ambiguous. The V end lost 6 bases, the J end lost 6 bases, and 8 bases lay between the germline ends. The CDR3 runs to 12 residues. Per germline, CDR1 MNHNS and CDR2 SASEGT. The DNA of the CDR3 is TGTGCCAGCAGCCCTCGGGCCGGGGAGCTGTTTTTT. Encoded protein: CASSPRAGELFF.

The chain recombines TRBV4-1 with TRBJ2-2; D is tentatively TRBD1 or TRBD2 (6 bases each). CDR3 length: 17 residues. The ends were cut back, 3 bases at V and 3 bases at J, with 17 bases in the middle. Germline CDR1 MGHRA, CDR2 YSYEKL. CDR3 sequence reads: CASSHPEGGMDTGELFF. CDR3 DNA sequence: TGCGCCAGCAGCCACCCCGAGGGGGGCATGGACACCGGGGAGCTGTTTTTT.

V is TRBV2 and J is TRBJ1-3; tentatively, D is TRBD1 (5 bases). Trimming stripped 9 bases from V and 2 bases from J, with 8 bases between. From germline, CDR1 is SNHLY and CDR2 FYNNEI. The CDR3 runs to 12 residues. The CDR3 reads CASRDPGNTIYF. The CDR3 nucleotides read TGTGCCAGTCGGGACCCTGGAAACACCATATATTTT.

V and J are TRBV7-2 and TRBJ2-1; 12 positions match TRBD2. This CDR3 contains 13 residues. In germline, CDR1 is SGHTA, CDR2 FQGNSA. The trim removed 1 base at V and 15 bases at J, leaving 4 bases unmatched. CDR3 amino acids: CASSLELAGGLFF. CDR3 DNA: TGTGCCAGCAGCTTAGAGCTAGCGGGAGGGTTGTTCTTC.

This chain joins TRBV11-2 and TRBJ2-1; 7 bases agree with TRBD2. Germline-derived CDR1 and CDR2 are SGHAT and FQNNGV. There are 15 residues in the CDR3. V gave up 3 bases and J gave up 1 base; unmatched junction bases: 3. The DNA for the CDR3 is TGTGCCAGCAGCTTCGCACTAGCGTCCTACAATGAGCAGTTCTTC. Translating gives CASSFALASYNEQFF. Full variable domain (missing parts from reference TRBV11-2 and TRBJ2-1): EAGVAQSPRYKIIEKRQSVAFWCNPISGHATLYWYQQILGQGPKLLIQFQNNGVVDDSQLPKDRFSAERLKGVDSTLKIQPAKLEDSAVYLCASSFALASYNEQFFGPGTRLTVL.

This clone has a handful of counts. The J gene is TRBJ2-7, the V gene TRBV6-5; possible D gene TRBD2, 6 bases. V lost 6 bases and J lost 3, with 18 bases in between. Germline CDR1 is MNHEY and CDR2 is SVGAGI. This CDR3 region has 15 residues. The CDR3 region is CASRPPGARNYEQYF. The DNA for the CDR3 is TGTGCCAGCAGGCCACCGGGAGCAAGGAACTACGAGCAGTACTTC.

This sequence joins TRBV7-3 and TRBJ1-1; D remains unclear. This CDR3 is built from 15 residues. The germline V and J ends were trimmed by 0 bases and 1 base, with 9 bases remaining between them. CDR1 and CDR2 (germline): SGHTA, FQGTGA. CDR3 sequence: CASSLTVGSNTEAFF. In nucleotides, the CDR3 is TGTGCCAGCAGCTTAACCGTGGGGTCGAACACTGAAGCTTTCTTT.

V gene TRBV7-8 combines with J gene TRBJ2-3; 9 bases match TRBD2. This CDR3 has 15 residues. After removal of 5 bases from V and 6 bases from J, the junction contained 9 bases not matched to a gene. Germline V gene data show CDR1 as SGHVS and CDR2 as FQNEAQ. The CDR3 is CASSRLAVTRDTQYF. The CDR3 bases are TGTGCCAGCAGCCGACTAGCGGTAACGAGGGATACGCAGTATTTT. The whole variable domain, remainder taken from reference TRBV7-8 and TRBJ2-3, is GAGVSQSPRYKVAKRGQDVALRCDPISGHVSLFWYQQALGQGPEFLTYFQNEAQLDKSGLPSDRFFAERPEGSVSTLKIQRTQQEDSAVYLCASSRLAVTRDTQYFGPGTRLTVL.